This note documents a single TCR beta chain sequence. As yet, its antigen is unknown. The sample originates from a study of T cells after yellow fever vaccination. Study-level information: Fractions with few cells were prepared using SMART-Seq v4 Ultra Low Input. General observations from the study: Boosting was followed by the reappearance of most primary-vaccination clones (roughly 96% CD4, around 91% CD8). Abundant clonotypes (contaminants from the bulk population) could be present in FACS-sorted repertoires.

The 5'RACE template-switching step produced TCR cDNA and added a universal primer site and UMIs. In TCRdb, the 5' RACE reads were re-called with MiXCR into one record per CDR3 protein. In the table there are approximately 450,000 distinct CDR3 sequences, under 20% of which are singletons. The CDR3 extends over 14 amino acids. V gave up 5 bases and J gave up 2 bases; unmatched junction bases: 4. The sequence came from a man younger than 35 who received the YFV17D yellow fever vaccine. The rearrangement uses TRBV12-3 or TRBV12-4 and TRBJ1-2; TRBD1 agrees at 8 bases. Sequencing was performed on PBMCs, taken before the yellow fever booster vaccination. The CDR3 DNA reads TGTGCCAGCAGTGGACAGGGCCAGAACTATGGCTACACCTTC. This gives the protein CASSGQGQNYGYTF.